This is a list of T cell receptor beta chains from one sample in a study of T cell responses to AZD1222 COVID-19 vaccine. Sequencing used immunoSEQ multiplex PCR; TCRdb keeps in-frame clones, though not all of them. This table has 100,000 to 150,000 clones, about 90% appearing once. The sequences come from peripheral blood, collected on day 0 of AZD1222 vaccination. The source of these receptors is an adult in good health. CDR3s include the opening cysteine and the closing phenylalanine or tryptophan. The order of the fields is J gene, V gene, clone size, D gene, CDR3 protein, CDR3 DNA. A D gene is named only where the DNA matches it firmly. The listing skips clone size in some rows; elsewhere it reads once, few, many or a size class.

j_call: TRBJ2-7; v_call: TRBV5-6; clone_size: few; d_call: -; cdr3_aa: CASSLGGTLEQYF; cdr3_nt: TGTGCCAGCAGCTTGGGAGGGACGCTCGAGCAGTACTTC
j_call: TRBJ1-3; v_call: TRBV7-6; clone_size: once; d_call: -; cdr3_aa: CASSLASSGNTIYF; cdr3_nt: TGTGCCAGCAGCTTAGCCAGCTCTGGAAACACCATATATTTT
j_call: TRBJ1-2; v_call: TRBV5-4; clone_size: -; d_call: -; cdr3_aa: CASEASPSNYGYTF; cdr3_nt: TGTGCCAGCGAGGCGAGTCCCTCTAACTATGGCTACACCTTC
j_call: TRBJ2-3; v_call: TRBV9; clone_size: -; d_call: -; cdr3_aa: CASSAVGTSTDTQYF; cdr3_nt: TGTGCCAGCAGCGCCGTCGGGACTAGCACAGATACGCAGTATTTT
j_call: TRBJ2-1; v_call: TRBV7-9; clone_size: -; d_call: -; cdr3_aa: CASGPDTEQFF; cdr3_nt: TGTGCCAGCGGGCCGGATACTGAGCAGTTCTTC
j_call: TRBJ2-3; v_call: TRBV19; clone_size: -; d_call: TRBD2; cdr3_aa: CASIGRGTSVNTDTQYF; cdr3_nt: TGTGCCAGTATTGGCCGGGGAACTAGCGTAAACACAGATACGCAGTATTTT
j_call: TRBJ1-1; v_call: TRBV5-8; clone_size: -; d_call: -; cdr3_aa: CASSPSRRSRYTEAFF; cdr3_nt: TGTGCCAGCAGCCCCTCAAGGAGGAGCCGATACACTGAAGCTTTCTTT
j_call: TRBJ1-1; v_call: TRBV29-1; clone_size: -; d_call: -; cdr3_aa: CSVAGDTEAFF; cdr3_nt: TGCAGCGTTGCGGGGGACACTGAAGCTTTCTTT
j_call: TRBJ1-4; v_call: TRBV19; clone_size: few; d_call: -; cdr3_aa: CASINQGSEKLFF; cdr3_nt: TGTGCCAGTATTAATCAGGGGTCTGAAAAACTGTTTTTT
j_call: TRBJ1-6; v_call: TRBV18; clone_size: -; d_call: -; cdr3_aa: CASSPGHYNSPLHF; cdr3_nt: TGTGCCAGCTCACCAGGGCACTATAATTCACCCCTCCACTTT
j_call: TRBJ2-5; v_call: TRBV9; clone_size: -; d_call: TRBD2; cdr3_aa: CASSAGGTSGVETQYF; cdr3_nt: TGTGCCAGCAGCGCAGGGGGGACTAGCGGGGTGGAGACCCAGTACTTC
j_call: TRBJ2-4; v_call: TRBV11-3; clone_size: -; d_call: -; cdr3_aa: CASPSDPQYF; cdr3_nt: TGTGCCAGTCCCTCAGACCCTCAGTACTTC
j_call: TRBJ2-3; v_call: TRBV7-2; clone_size: -; d_call: TRBD2; cdr3_aa: CASRRTGTSGGAFIVF; cdr3_nt: TGTGCCAGCAGGCGGACCGGGACTAGCGGGGGGGCTTTCATAGTTTTT
j_call: TRBJ1-5; v_call: TRBV28; clone_size: -; d_call: TRBD1; cdr3_aa: CASTPGRGHGNQPQHF; cdr3_nt: TGTGCCAGCACCCCCGGCAGGGGGCACGGCAATCAGCCCCAGCATTTT
j_call: TRBJ1-6; v_call: TRBV13; clone_size: -; d_call: -; cdr3_aa: CASSARRLSYNSPLHF; cdr3_nt: TGTGCCAGCAGCGCACGACGGTTAAGCTATAATTCACCCCTCCACTTT
j_call: TRBJ2-6; v_call: TRBV14; clone_size: few; d_call: -; cdr3_aa: CASSQGTFSGANVLTF; cdr3_nt: TGTGCCAGCAGCCAAGGGACGTTCTCTGGGGCCAACGTCCTGACTTTC
j_call: TRBJ1-4; v_call: TRBV9; clone_size: -; d_call: -; cdr3_aa: CASSVDRTDLHEKLFF; cdr3_nt: TGTGCCAGCAGCGTTGATCGGACGGACCTTCATGAAAAACTGTTTTTT
j_call: TRBJ1-3; v_call: TRBV18; clone_size: -; d_call: TRBD1; cdr3_aa: CASSAGQGSGNTIYF; cdr3_nt: TGTGCCAGCTCAGCCGGACAGGGCTCTGGAAACACCATATATTTT
j_call: TRBJ2-7; v_call: TRBV5-6; clone_size: once; d_call: -; cdr3_aa: CASRSWMSRGEQYF; cdr3_nt: TGTGCCAGCAGAAGTTGGATGTCTCGAGGGGAGCAGTACTTC
j_call: TRBJ1-6; v_call: TRBV19; clone_size: -; d_call: TRBD1; cdr3_aa: CASSTGQGGSYNSPLHF; cdr3_nt: TGTGCCAGTAGTACCGGACAGGGGGGCTCCTATAATTCACCCCTCCACTTT
j_call: TRBJ1-6; v_call: TRBV19; clone_size: -; d_call: TRBD1; cdr3_aa: CASKGDRENSPLHF; cdr3_nt: TGTGCCAGTAAAGGAGACAGGGAGAATTCACCCCTCCACTTT
j_call: TRBJ1-1; v_call: TRBV30; clone_size: -; d_call: -; cdr3_aa: CALDARLNTEAFF; cdr3_nt: TGTGCCTTGGACGCACGATTGAACACTGAAGCTTTCTTT
j_call: TRBJ1-5; v_call: TRBV3-1/TRBV3-2; clone_size: -; d_call: -; cdr3_aa: CASSQSNQPQHF; cdr3_nt: TGTGCCAGCAGCCAATCAAATCAGCCCCAGCATTTT
j_call: TRBJ1-6; v_call: TRBV30; clone_size: -; d_call: -; cdr3_aa: CAWSVTTNLLHF; cdr3_nt: TGTGCCTGGAGTGTAACGACGAACCTACTCCACTTT
j_call: TRBJ2-7; v_call: TRBV6-5; clone_size: -; d_call: TRBD1; cdr3_aa: CASRPGQTYEQYF; cdr3_nt: TGTGCCAGCAGACCGGGACAGACCTACGAGCAGTACTTC